The 27 T cell receptor beta chains below all came from one sample that was sequenced in a study of blood T cell repertoires in COVID-19. Assay used: immunoSEQ multiplex PCR; TCRdb lists only in-frame clones, some missing. The data contain about 320,000 clones, approximately 91% of them singletons. What was sequenced was PBMCs or T cells enriched from blood (not recorded which). These receptor sequences come from a woman aged 25 to 39 who had been exposed to COVID-19.

This chain joins TRBV29-1 and TRBJ2-7, with 7 bases that match TRBD1. V was pared by 8 bases and J by 2 bases, with 6 bases of the junction left unmatched. The CDR3 runs to 12 residues. Germline loops: CDR1 SQVTM, CDR2 ANQGSEA. CDR3 coding DNA: TGCAGCACCCGGGACAGCACCTACGAGCAGTACTTC. Amino acids: CSTRDSTYEQYF.

The chain joins TRBV19 to TRBJ1-5, with 10 bases that match TRBD1. This CDR3 region has 14 residues. Per germline, CDR1 LNHDA and CDR2 SQIVND (reference sequence). The J segment lost 6 bases and the V segment lost 3 bases, leaving 2 bases of the junction unmatched. The CDR3 region is CASSMRTGGQPQHF. The CDR3 region has the DNA TGTGCCAGTAGTATGAGGACAGGGGGTCAGCCCCAGCATTTT. Supplemented by reference TRBV19 and TRBJ1-5, the full variable domain reads DGGITQSPKYLFRKEGQNVTLSCEQNLNHDAMYWYRQDPGQGLRLIYYSQIVNDFQKGDIAEGYSVSREKKESFPLTVTSAQKNPTAFYLCASSMRTGGQPQHFGDGTRLSIL.

CDR3 residues: CASSHFSAYNEQFF. The CDR3 bases are TGTGCCAGCAGCCACTTTTCTGCCTACAATGAGCAGTTCTTC. The gene calls are TRBV3-1 (or the pseudogene TRBV3-2) and TRBJ2-1, with D unclear. There are 14 residues in the CDR3. Germline V CDR1 and CDR2: LGHDT, YNNKEL (reference sequence). V dropped 3 bases and J dropped 2 bases, with 8 bases sitting between them.

The rearrangement joins TRBV9 to TRBJ1-3; 9 nucleotides agree with TRBD1. Trimming took 0 bases from V and 4 from J; bases not matched to a gene: 8. This CDR3 has 17 amino acids. Germline-derived CDR1 and CDR2 are SGDLS and YYNGEE. DNA of the CDR3: TGTGCCAGCAGCGTAGAGCCCAACAGGGGGCCAGGAAACACCATATATTTT. This codes for CASSVEPNRGPGNTIYF.

V usage is TRBV30 and J usage is TRBJ1-1; D is uncertain. V lost 4 bases and J 5 bases, leaving 14 bases between the germline ends. The CDR3 runs to 13 residues. Germline CDR1 reads GTSNPN; CDR2 reads SVGIG (reference sequence). CDR3 nucleotides: TGTGCCTGGACTTCCCTCAGCGGAACTGAAGCTTTCTTT. Encoded protein: CAWTSLSGTEAFF.

The rearrangement uses TRBV5-4 and TRBJ1-3; no clear D gene. Germline CDR1 is SGHNT and CDR2 is YYREEE (reference sequence). V gave up 0 bases and J gave up 4 bases, with 11 bases separating them. This CDR3 spans 15 amino acids. The CDR3 is CASSLAGREGNTIYF. The CDR3 nucleotides read TGTGCCAGCAGCTTGGCGGGTAGAGAAGGAAACACCATATATTTT.

V is TRBV7-9 and J is TRBJ1-1, with 8 bases identical to TRBD1. CDR3 size: 15 residues. Germline lookup yields CDR1 SEHNR and CDR2 FQNEAQ (reference sequence). J was trimmed by 0 bases and V by 1 base; bases with no gene match: 1. Written as DNA, the CDR3 is TGTGCCAGCAGCTTAGGGACAGGGATGAACACTGAAGCTTTCTTT. This translates into CASSLGTGMNTEAFF.

This chain links TRBV7-2 with TRBJ1-1; a weak D match, TRBD1 (6 bases). V lost 3 bases and J 3 bases, leaving 11 bases between the germline ends. The germline V gene encodes CDR1 SGHTA and CDR2 FQGNSA. There are 14 residues in the CDR3. CDR3 residues: CASSLLTGYTEAFF. CDR3 nucleotide sequence: TGTGCCAGCAGCTTGCTTACAGGGTACACTGAAGCTTTCTTT.

This clone was detected a few times. The CDR3 region is CASSQGGGAYGYTF. The DNA of the CDR3 is TGCGCCAGCAGCCAAGGAGGGGGGGCTTATGGCTACACCTTC. The V call is TRBV4-3, the J call TRBJ1-2; perhaps TRBD1 as D (6 bases). CDR3 length equals 14 residues. V lost 1 base and J lost 5, with 11 bases in between. CDR1 LGHNA and CDR2 YSLEER come from the germline V gene.

The genes are TRBV7-2 and TRBJ2-7, with a weak D call TRBD1 (6 bases). V was trimmed by 0 bases and J by 0 bases, leaving 9 bases between them. CDR1 SGHTA and CDR2 FQGNSA come from the germline V gene. There are 15 residues in the CDR3. DNA for the CDR3: TGTGCCAGCAGCTTAGCTGGGGACACCTCCTACGAGCAGTACTTC. It is translated as CASSLAGDTSYEQYF. The full variable domain, in which reference TRBV7-2 and TRBJ2-7 provide the parts outside the CDR3, is GAGVSQSPSNKVTEKGKDVELRCDPISGHTALYWYRQSLGQGLEFLIYFQGNSAPDKSGLPSDRFSAERTGGSVSTLTIQRTQQEDSAVYLCASSLAGDTSYEQYFGPGTRLTVT.

The chain joins TRBV3-1 (or the pseudogene TRBV3-2) to TRBJ2-3, with 13 bases fitting TRBD2. Germline loops: CDR1 LGHDT, CDR2 YNNKEL (reference sequence). The CDR3 consists of 16 residues. J lost 5 bases, V lost 4 bases, and 6 bases had no gene match. CDR3 in DNA: TGTGCCAGCAGCCCGTGGGGACTAGCGGGGATAGATACGCAGTATTTT. This codes for CASSPWGLAGIDTQYF.

The rearrangement uses TRBV6-5 and TRBJ1-1; 7 bases map to TRBD1. The CDR3 length is 14 residues. The junction had 6 bases not matched to a gene; V was cut back by 0 bases and J by 8 bases. Germline V CDR1 and CDR2: MNHEY, SVGAGI. The CDR3 DNA reads as TGTGCCAGCAGTTACTCTGGGACAGAATTCGAAGCTTTCTTT. Its protein is CASSYSGTEFEAFF.

This clone was seen only once. V is TRBV30 and J is TRBJ1-3; TRBD1 matches 7 bases. The germline CDR1 and CDR2 sequences are GTSNPN and SVGIG (reference sequence). This CDR3 has 15 amino acids. Germline trimming cut 5 bases from V and 0 bases from J; bases unmatched to any gene: 7. CDR3 sequence reads: CAWEQGTSSGNTIYF. The CDR3 DNA is TGTGCCTGGGAACAGGGGACCAGCTCTGGAAACACCATATATTTT. The whole variable domain, remainder taken from reference TRBV30 and TRBJ1-3, is SQTIHQWPATLVQPVGSPLSLECTVEGTSNPNLYWYRQAAGRGLQLLFYSVGIGQISSEVPQNLSASRPQDRQFILSSKKLLLSDSGFYLCAWEQGTSSGNTIYFGEGSWLTVV.

The rearrangement uses TRBV19 and TRBJ1-2; no clear D. Germline CDR1 reads LNHDA; CDR2 reads SQIVND (reference sequence). This CDR3 contains 13 residues. V was shortened by 9 bases and J by 7 bases, with 18 bases between the two germline ends. The CDR3 sequence: CASAPGSISGYTF. In DNA, the CDR3 is TGTGCCAGCGCCCCGGGGTCGATAAGTGGCTACACCTTC.

The rearrangement links TRBV19 to TRBJ2-1; TRBD1 aligns across 8 bases. Germline trimming cut 6 bases from V and 2 bases from J; bases unmatched to any gene: 9. This CDR3 contains 16 residues. CDR1 and CDR2 (germline): LNHDA, SQIVND (reference sequence). The CDR3 DNA reads as TGTGCCAGTAGCCCCACCGGGACAGGTCCCTACAATGAGCAGTTCTTC. This gives the protein CASSPTGTGPYNEQFF.

The chain recombines TRBV2 with TRBJ1-6, with D perhaps TRBD1 (5 bases). CDR1 and CDR2 (germline): SNHLY, FYNNEI. The CDR3 has 19 residues. V was cut by 5 bases and J by 7 bases, with 27 bases left in between. The CDR3 loop reads CASSPPGLYQMLNNSPLHF. As DNA, the CDR3 is TGTGCCAGCAGTCCCCCGGGACTCTACCAAATGCTGAACAATTCACCCCTCCACTTT.

This clone showed up just a few times. The rearrangement links TRBV2 to TRBJ2-5; no definite D call. The CDR3 has 13 residues. Looked up from germline, CDR1 is SNHLY and CDR2 is FYNNEI. The V end was cut by 5 bases, the J end by 5 bases, with 12 bases between. In DNA, the CDR3 is TGTGCCAGCAGTCGACGGAGCTCGGAGACCCAGTACTTC. Its protein product is CASSRRSSETQYF.

The chain joins TRBV25-1 to TRBJ2-5, with a tentative D call TRBD2 (5 bases). Germline V lookup: CDR1 MGHDK, CDR2 SYGVNS. Trimming shortened V by 4 bases and J by 4 bases, and 13 bases separated the two germline ends. The CDR3 sequence is 14 residues long. CDR3 region: CASSVRGTSETQYF. As DNA, the CDR3 is TGTGCCAGCAGTGTCCGGGGTACATCAGAGACCCAGTACTTC.

This clone was seen at least ten times. This chain uses TRBV29-1 with TRBJ1-6, with 8 bases that match TRBD1. Germline V gene sequence: CDR1 SQVTM, CDR2 ANQGSEA. This CDR3 region has 14 residues. Trimming cost V 5 bases and J 3 bases; bases outside gene matches: 3. The DNA of the CDR3 is TGCAGCGTTCGACAGGGGAGCTATAATTCACCCCTCCACTTT. Its protein is CSVRQGSYNSPLHF.

This chain uses TRBV24-1 with TRBJ1-4; TRBD1 might be the D (6 bases). This CDR3 spans 16 amino acids. V lost 1 base and J lost 4, with 12 bases in between. Germline V gene data show CDR1 as KGHDR and CDR2 as SFDVKD. CDR3 DNA: TGTGCCACCAGTGATTTCAGGGCAGGGGTTAATGAAAAACTGTTTTTT. It encodes CATSDFRAGVNEKLFF.

The chain combines TRBV4-1 with TRBJ1-1; the D gene is possibly TRBD1 (5 bases). This CDR3 has 16 residues. V was shortened by 0 bases and J by 4 bases, with 15 bases between the two germline ends. The germline V gene encodes CDR1 MGHRA and CDR2 YSYEKL. CDR3 nucleotides: TGCGCCAGCAGCCAAGATATCGGTAGGGGCAGCACTGAAGCTTTCTTT. Encoded protein: CASSQDIGRGSTEAFF.

This rearrangement joins TRBV19 to TRBJ1-5; 8 bases match TRBD1. This CDR3 has 15 amino acids. Germline assignment: CDR1 LNHDA and CDR2 SQIVND (reference sequence). The J segment lost 6 bases and the V segment lost 5 bases, leaving 9 bases of the junction unmatched. CDR3 amino acids: CASSAQGDLSQPQHF. CDR3 nucleotides: TGTGCCAGTAGTGCACAGGGGGATTTAAGTCAGCCCCAGCATTTT.

DNA of the CDR3: TGTGCCAGCATTCGAGGCTCTGCCGAGGGCTACACCTTC. Amino acid sequence: CASIRGSAEGYTF. The chain is built from TRBV5-5 and TRBJ1-2, with D hard to call. This CDR3 is built from 13 residues. The germline CDR1 and CDR2 sequences are SGHKS and YYEKEE (reference sequence). Trimming took off 6 bases at V and 8 bases at J, with 17 bases between the two ends.

This clone was counted once. The chain combines TRBV5-6 with TRBJ1-2, with 9 bases fitting TRBD1. J was trimmed by 7 bases and V by 0 bases; bases with no gene match: 7. CDR1 is SGHDT, CDR2 YYEEEE, per germline. This CDR3 is 15 amino acids long. Written as DNA, the CDR3 is TGTGCCAGCAGCTTGGGGGAGAACAGGGGGCTTGGCTACACCTTC. Translation gives CASSLGENRGLGYTF.

The rearrangement links TRBV5-6 to TRBJ2-2; D is perhaps TRBD2 (6 bases). The ends were cut back, 6 bases at V and 3 bases at J, with 21 bases in the middle. The germline CDR1 and CDR2 sequences are SGHDT and YYEEEE. The CDR3 runs 17 residues. DNA for the CDR3: TGTGCCAGCACCACGACCTGGGCGGGACTGTACACCGGGGAGCTGTTTTTT. Translation gives CASTTTWAGLYTGELFF.

J is TRBJ1-1 and V is TRBV7-9; D perhaps matches TRBD1 (6 bases). The CDR3 length is 15 residues. With 6 bases removed from V and 0 bases from J, the gap between germline ends came to 14 bases. Per the germline V gene, CDR1 is SEHNR and CDR2 is FQNEAQ (reference sequence). The CDR3 DNA is TGTGCCAGCAGAGGGAGACAGGACGTGAACACTGAAGCTTTCTTT. This codes for CASRGRQDVNTEAFF.

This CDR3 reads CASSEAGLAGEYNEQFF. In DNA, the CDR3 is TGTGCCAGCAGTGAAGCGGGGCTAGCGGGGGAGTACAATGAGCAGTTCTTC. The chain links TRBV2 to TRBJ2-1; 10 bases map to TRBD2. Germline values: CDR1 SNHLY, CDR2 FYNNEI. Trimming removed 0 bases from V and 4 bases from J; junction bases left unmatched: 6. The CDR3 spans 17 residues.